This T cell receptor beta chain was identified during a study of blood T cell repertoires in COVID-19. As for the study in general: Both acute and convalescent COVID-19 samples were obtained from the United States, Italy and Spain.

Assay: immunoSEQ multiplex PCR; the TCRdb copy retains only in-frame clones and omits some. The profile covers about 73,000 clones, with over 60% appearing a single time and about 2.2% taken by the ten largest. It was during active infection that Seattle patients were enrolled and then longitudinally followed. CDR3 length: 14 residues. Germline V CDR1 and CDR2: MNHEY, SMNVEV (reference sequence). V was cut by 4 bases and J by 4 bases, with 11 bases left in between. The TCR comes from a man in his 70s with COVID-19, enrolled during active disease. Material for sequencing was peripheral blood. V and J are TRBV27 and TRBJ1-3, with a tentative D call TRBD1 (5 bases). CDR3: CASSSTVEGNTIYF. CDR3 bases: TGTGCCAGCAGTTCGACAGTGGAAGGAAACACCATATATTTT.